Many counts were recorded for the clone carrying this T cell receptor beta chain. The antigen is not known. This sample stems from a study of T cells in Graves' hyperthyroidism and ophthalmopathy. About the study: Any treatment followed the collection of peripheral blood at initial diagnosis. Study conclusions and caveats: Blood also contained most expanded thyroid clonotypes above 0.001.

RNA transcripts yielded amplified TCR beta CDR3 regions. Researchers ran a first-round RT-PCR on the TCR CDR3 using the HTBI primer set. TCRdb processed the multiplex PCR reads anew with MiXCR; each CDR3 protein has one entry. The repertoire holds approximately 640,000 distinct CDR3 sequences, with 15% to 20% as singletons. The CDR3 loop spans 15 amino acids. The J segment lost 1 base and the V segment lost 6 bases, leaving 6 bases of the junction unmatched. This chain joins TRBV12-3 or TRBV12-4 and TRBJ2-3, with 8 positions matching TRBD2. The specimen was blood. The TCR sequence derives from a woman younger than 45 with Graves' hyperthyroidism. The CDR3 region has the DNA TGTGCCAGCAGCCCAACTAGCGGCGGCACAGATACGCAGTATTTT. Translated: CASSPTSGGTDTQYF.